This T cell receptor beta chain came from a study of Ad26.COV2.S vaccination and SARS-CoV-2 variants. Study-wide context: Donor joined the COV1001 Ad26.COV2.S trial arm. Ad26.COV2.S was injected intramuscularly once or twice, 56 days apart.

The data were produced by immunoSEQ multiplex PCR, yet TCRdb's version contains in-frame clones alone and is incomplete. This table holds about 410,000 clones, about 90% found once. V lost 4 bases to trimming and J lost 4 bases, with 14 bases between them. The CDR3 spans 15 residues. CDR1 and CDR2 (germline): LGHDT, YNNKEL (reference sequence). Stated treatment: 15 to 20 received Ad26.COV2.S at low or high dose, single or two shots; about 5 received placebo; per-sample allocation not given. Day 63 after the first vaccine or placebo injection was the time point for sampling. The receptor was isolated from a person between 18 and 65 years old who received the Ad26.COV2.S COVID-19 vaccine or a placebo. The sequencing here drew on peripheral blood, taken in a trial of Ad26.COV2.S vaccine versus placebo. The V gene is TRBV3-1 (or the pseudogene TRBV3-2), the J gene TRBJ2-1; either TRBD1 or TRBD2 may supply D (5 bases each). This CDR3 is CASSRDPIRYNEQFF. The CDR3 DNA sequence: TGTGCCAGCAGCCGGGACCCGATCCGATACAATGAGCAGTTCTTC.